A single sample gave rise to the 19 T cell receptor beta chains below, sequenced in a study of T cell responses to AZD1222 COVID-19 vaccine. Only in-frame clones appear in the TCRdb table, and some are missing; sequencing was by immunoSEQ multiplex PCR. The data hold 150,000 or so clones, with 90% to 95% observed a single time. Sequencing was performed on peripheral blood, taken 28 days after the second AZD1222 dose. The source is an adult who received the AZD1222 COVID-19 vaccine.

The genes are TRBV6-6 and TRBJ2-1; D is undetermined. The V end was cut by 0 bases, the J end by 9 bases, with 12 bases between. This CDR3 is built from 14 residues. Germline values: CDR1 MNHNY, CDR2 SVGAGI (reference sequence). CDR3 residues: CASSYSAQGGEQFF. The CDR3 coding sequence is TGTGCCAGCAGTTACTCGGCGCAAGGCGGTGAGCAGTTCTTC.

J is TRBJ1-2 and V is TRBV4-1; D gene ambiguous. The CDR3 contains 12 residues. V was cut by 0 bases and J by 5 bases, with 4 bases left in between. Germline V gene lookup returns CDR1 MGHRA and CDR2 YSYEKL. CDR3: CASSQDPYGYTF. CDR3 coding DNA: TGCGCCAGCAGCCAAGATCCGTATGGCTACACCTTC.

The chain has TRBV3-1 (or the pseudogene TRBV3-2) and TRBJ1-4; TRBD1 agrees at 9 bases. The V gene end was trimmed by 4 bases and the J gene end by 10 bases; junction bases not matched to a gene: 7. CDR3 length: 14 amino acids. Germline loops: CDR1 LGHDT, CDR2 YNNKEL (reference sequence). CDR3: CASSPRTGEGKLFF. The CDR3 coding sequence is TGTGCCAGCAGCCCGAGGACAGGGGAGGGAAAACTGTTTTTT.

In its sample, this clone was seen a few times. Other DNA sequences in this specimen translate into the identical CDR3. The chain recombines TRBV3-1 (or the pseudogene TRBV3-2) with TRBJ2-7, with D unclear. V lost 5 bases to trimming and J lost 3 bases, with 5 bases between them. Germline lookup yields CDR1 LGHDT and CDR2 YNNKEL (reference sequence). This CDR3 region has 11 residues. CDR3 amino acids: CASSYNYEQYF. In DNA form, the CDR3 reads TGTGCCAGCAGCTACAACTACGAGCAGTACTTC.

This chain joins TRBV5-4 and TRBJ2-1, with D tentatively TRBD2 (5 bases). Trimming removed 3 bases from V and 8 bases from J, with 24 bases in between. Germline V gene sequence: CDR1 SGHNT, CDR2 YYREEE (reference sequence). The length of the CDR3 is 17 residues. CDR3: CASSSNIGLSRRDEQFF. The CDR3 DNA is TGTGCCAGCAGCTCCAATATCGGGCTTTCCAGGCGGGATGAGCAGTTCTTC.

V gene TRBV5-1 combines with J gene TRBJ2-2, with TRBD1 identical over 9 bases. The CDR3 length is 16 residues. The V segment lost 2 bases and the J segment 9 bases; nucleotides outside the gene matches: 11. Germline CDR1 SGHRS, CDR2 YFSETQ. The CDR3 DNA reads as TGCGCCAGCAGCTTCGGGACAGGGCGGAGGCACCGGGAGCTGTTTTTT. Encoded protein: CASSFGTGRRHRELFF.

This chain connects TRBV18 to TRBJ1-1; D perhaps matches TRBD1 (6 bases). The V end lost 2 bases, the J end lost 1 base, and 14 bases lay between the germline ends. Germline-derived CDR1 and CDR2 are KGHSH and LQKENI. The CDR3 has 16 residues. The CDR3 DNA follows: TGTGCCAGCTCACCAGGTGGACAGTCCGGGAACACTGAAGCTTTCTTT. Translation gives CASSPGGQSGNTEAFF. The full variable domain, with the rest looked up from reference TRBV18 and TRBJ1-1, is NAGVMQNPRHLVRRRGQEARLRCSPMKGHSHVYWYRQLPEEGLKFMVYLQKENIIDESGMPKERFSAEFPKEGPSILRIQQVVRGDSAAYFCASSPGGQSGNTEAFFGQGTRLTVV.

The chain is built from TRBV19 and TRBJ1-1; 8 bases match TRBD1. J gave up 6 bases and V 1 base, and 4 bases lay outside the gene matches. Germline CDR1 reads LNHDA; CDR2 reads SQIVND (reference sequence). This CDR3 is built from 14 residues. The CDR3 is CASSIGRGRAEAFF. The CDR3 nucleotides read TGTGCCAGTAGTATAGGCAGGGGGCGAGCTGAAGCTTTCTTT.

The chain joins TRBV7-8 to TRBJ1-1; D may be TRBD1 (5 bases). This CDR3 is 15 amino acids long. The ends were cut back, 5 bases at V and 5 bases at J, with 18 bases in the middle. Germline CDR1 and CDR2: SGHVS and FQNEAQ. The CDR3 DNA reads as TGTGCCAGCAGCCCCCAGTCGGCAGGGCGAACTGAAGCTTTCTTT. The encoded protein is CASSPQSAGRTEAFF.

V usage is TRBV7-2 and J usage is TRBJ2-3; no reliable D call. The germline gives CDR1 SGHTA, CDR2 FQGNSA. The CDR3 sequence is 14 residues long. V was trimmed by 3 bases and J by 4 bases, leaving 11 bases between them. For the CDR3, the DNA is TGTGCCAGCAGCTTTACCCCTCAGGCAGATACGCAGTATTTT. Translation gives CASSFTPQADTQYF.

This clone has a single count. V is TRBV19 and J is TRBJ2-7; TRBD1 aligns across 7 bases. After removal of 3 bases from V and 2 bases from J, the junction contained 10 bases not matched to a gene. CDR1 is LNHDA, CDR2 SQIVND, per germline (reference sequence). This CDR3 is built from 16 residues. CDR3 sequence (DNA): TGTGCCAGTAGTATGAGGGGTCCGGGACAGCCCTACGAGCAGTACTTC. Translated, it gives CASSMRGPGQPYEQYF.

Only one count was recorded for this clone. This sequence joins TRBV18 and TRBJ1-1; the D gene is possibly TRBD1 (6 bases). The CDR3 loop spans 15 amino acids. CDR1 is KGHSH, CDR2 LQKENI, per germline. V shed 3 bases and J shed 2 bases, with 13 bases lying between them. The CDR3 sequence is CASSPMDRVNTEAFF. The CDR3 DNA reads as TGTGCCAGCTCACCTATGGACAGAGTCAACACTGAAGCTTTCTTT.

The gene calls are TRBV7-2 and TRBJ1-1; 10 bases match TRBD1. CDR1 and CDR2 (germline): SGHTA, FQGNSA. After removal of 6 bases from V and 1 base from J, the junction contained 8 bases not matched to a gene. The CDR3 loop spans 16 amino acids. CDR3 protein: CASSTGTGDPNTEAFF. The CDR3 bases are TGTGCCAGCAGTACCGGGACAGGGGATCCGAACACTGAAGCTTTCTTT.

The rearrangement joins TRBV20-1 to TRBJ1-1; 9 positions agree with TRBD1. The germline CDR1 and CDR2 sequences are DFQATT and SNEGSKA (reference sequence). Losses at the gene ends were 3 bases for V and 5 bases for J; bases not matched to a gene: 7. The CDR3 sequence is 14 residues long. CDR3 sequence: CSASRGTGRTEAFF. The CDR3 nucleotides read TGCAGTGCTAGTAGAGGGACAGGGAGGACTGAAGCTTTCTTT.

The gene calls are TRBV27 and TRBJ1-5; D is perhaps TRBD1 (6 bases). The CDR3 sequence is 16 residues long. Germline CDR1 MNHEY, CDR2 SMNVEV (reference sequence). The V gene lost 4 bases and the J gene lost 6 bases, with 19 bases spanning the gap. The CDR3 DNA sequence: TGTGCCAGCAGTTCAATCAGGGAGGGCAGGGGTCAGCCCCAGCATTTT. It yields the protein CASSSIREGRGQPQHF.

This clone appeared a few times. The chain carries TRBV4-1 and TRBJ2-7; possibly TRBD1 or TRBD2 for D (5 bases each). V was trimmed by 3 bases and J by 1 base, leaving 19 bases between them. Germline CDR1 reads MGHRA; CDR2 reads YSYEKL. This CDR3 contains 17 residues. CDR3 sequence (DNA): TGCGCCAGCAGCCACCCCGAGGGGCCCGGACTTTCCTACGAGCAGTACTTC. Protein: CASSHPEGPGLSYEQYF.

The DNA for the CDR3 is TGTGCCAGCAGCTTAGCGGGCCCCCGGCGGGCCTATTCACCCCTCCACTTT. Encoded protein: CASSLAGPRRAYSPLHF. The J gene is TRBJ1-6, the V gene TRBV7-2; D gene uncertain. CDR3 length equals 17 residues. Germline V gene sequence: CDR1 SGHTA, CDR2 FQGNSA. Trimming removed 0 bases at V and 8 bases at J, with 17 bases between. Looking up the rest from reference TRBV7-2 and TRBJ1-6 gives the full variable domain: GAGVSQSPSNKVTEKGKDVELRCDPISGHTALYWYRQSLGQGLEFLIYFQGNSAPDKSGLPSDRFSAERTGGSVSTLTIQRTQQEDSAVYLCASSLAGPRRAYSPLHFGNGTRLTVT.

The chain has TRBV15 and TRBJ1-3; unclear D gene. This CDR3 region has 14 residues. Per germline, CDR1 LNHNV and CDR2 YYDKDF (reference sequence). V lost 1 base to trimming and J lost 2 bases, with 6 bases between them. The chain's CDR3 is CATSRAGTGNTIYF. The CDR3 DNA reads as TGTGCCACCAGCAGAGCCGGGACTGGAAACACCATATATTTT.

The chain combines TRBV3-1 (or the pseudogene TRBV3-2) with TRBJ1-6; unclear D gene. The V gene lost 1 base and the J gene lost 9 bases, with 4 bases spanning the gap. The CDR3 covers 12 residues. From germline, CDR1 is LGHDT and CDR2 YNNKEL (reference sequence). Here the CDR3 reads CASSQGPSPLHF. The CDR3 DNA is TGTGCCAGCAGCCAAGGGCCTTCACCCCTCCACTTT.